Below are 26 T cell receptor beta chains sequenced from a single sample in a study of T cell responses to AZD1222 COVID-19 vaccine. Assay: immunoSEQ multiplex PCR; the TCRdb copy retains only in-frame clones and omits some. This repertoire shows some 140,000 clones, over 85% found once; its top ten account for 1.5% to 2%. The material sequenced was peripheral blood, taken on day 0 of AZD1222 vaccination. Source of these receptors: an adult in good health.

V gene TRBV5-6 combines with J gene TRBJ2-2; tentative D call: TRBD2 (5 bases). V lost 3 bases and J lost 3, with 12 bases in between. Germline V lookup: CDR1 SGHDT, CDR2 YYEEEE. The CDR3 covers 15 residues. The CDR3 is CASSWGAGDTGELFF. In nucleotides, the CDR3 is TGTGCCAGCAGCTGGGGTGCCGGGGACACCGGGGAGCTGTTTTTT.

This clone was recorded only once. The chain combines TRBV6-5 with TRBJ1-2; 11 bases map to TRBD1. Germline CDR1 is MNHEY and CDR2 is SVGAGI. After removal of 6 bases from V and 1 base from J, the junction contained 4 bases not matched to a gene. The CDR3 is 15 residues long. The CDR3 DNA reads as TGTGCCAGCAGCCTAGGGACAGGGGGTAACTATGGCTACACCTTC. As protein: CASSLGTGGNYGYTF.

This clone was observed once. CDR3 DNA sequence: TGTGCCACCAGTGACTTTCCCATTCAGGGGAAGGGGTACAATGAGCAGTTCTTC. Translating it yields CATSDFPIQGKGYNEQFF. V is TRBV24-1 and J is TRBJ2-1; D might be TRBD1 (6 bases). The CDR3 runs 18 residues. V lost 4 bases and J lost 4, with 22 bases in between. CDR1 is KGHDR and CDR2 is SFDVKD in the germline V gene.

The chain combines TRBV24-1 with TRBJ1-6; no clear D. Trimming removed 8 bases at V and 4 bases at J, with 8 bases between. CDR3 length: 13 residues. Germline V gene sequence: CDR1 KGHDR, CDR2 SFDVKD. The CDR3 is CATTNLYNSPLHF. CDR3 DNA: TGTGCCACCACGAATCTTTATAATTCACCCCTCCACTTT.

The chain has TRBV6-1 and TRBJ1-2; tentatively, D is TRBD1 (6 bases). The CDR3 contains 16 residues. The germline V gene encodes CDR1 MNHNS and CDR2 SASEGT. Trimming shortened V by 2 bases and J by 1 base, and 14 bases separated the two germline ends. Here the CDR3 reads CASSERGGRVNYGYTF. CDR3 DNA: TGTGCCAGCAGTGAAAGGGGGGGCAGGGTTAACTATGGCTACACCTTC.

This rearrangement joins TRBV14 to TRBJ2-1; 8 positions match TRBD1. Trimming at V came to 9 bases and at J to 0 bases, leaving 16 bases not matched to a gene. CDR3 length: 18 residues. The V gene's germline CDR1 is SGHDN and CDR2 FVKESK. The CDR3 sequence: CAREQGDSLPFSYNEQFF. The CDR3 DNA sequence: TGTGCCAGAGAACAGGGGGATTCTCTGCCCTTCTCCTACAATGAGCAGTTCTTC.

CDR3 nucleotides: TGTGCCAGCAGCTCCCGGACTAGCGGGGTACCGTCGGGGGAGCTGTTTTTT. This gives the protein CASSSRTSGVPSGELFF. The chain joins TRBV11-3 to TRBJ2-2; 12 bases are shared with TRBD2. The CDR3 is 17 residues long. J gave up 8 bases and V 4 bases, and 11 bases lay outside the gene matches. Looked up from germline, CDR1 is SGHNT and CDR2 is YENEEA.

This chain connects TRBV5-1 to TRBJ2-1; D may be TRBD2 (6 bases). V lost 4 bases and J lost 4, with 18 bases in between. Germline V lookup: CDR1 SGHRS, CDR2 YFSETQ. This CDR3 region has 16 residues. The CDR3 DNA sequence: TGCGCCAGCAGCCCGGGGGACCCCTCTCTATACAATGAGCAGTTCTTC. Protein: CASSPGDPSLYNEQFF.

This clone occurred once. DNA for the CDR3: TGTGCCAGCCGTTTTGGTTGGGGCGAGAGGGAGACCCAGTACTTC. Translating it yields CASRFGWGERETQYF. The chain recombines TRBV6-5 with TRBJ2-5, with D possibly matching TRBD1 (5 bases). V was clipped by 8 bases and J by 5 bases, with 21 bases between them. CDR1 MNHEY and CDR2 SVGAGI come from the germline V gene. CDR3 length: 15 amino acids.

J is TRBJ1-1 and V is TRBV10-3; D remains unclear. This CDR3 contains 13 residues. The germline V gene has CDR1 ENHRY and CDR2 SYGVKD. Trimming cost V 7 bases and J 0 bases, with 9 bases left between them. In nucleotides, the CDR3 is TGTGCCATCAATAGCCCCTTGAACACTGAAGCTTTCTTT. Amino acid sequence: CAINSPLNTEAFF.

This rearrangement joins TRBV28 to TRBJ1-6; 8 bases are a match to TRBD1. The V segment lost 7 bases and the J segment 10 bases; nucleotides outside the gene matches: 9. The CDR3 has 14 amino acids. CDR1 is MDHEN and CDR2 is SYDVKM in the germline V gene. The CDR3 reads CASITGGRGSPLHF. Written as DNA, the CDR3 is TGTGCCAGCATTACAGGGGGACGCGGATCACCCCTCCACTTT.

The chain uses TRBV6-5 and TRBJ1-6; D possibly corresponds to TRBD1 (6 bases). This CDR3 spans 13 amino acids. Germline V lookup: CDR1 MNHEY, CDR2 SVGAGI. V dropped 6 bases and J dropped 8 bases, with 11 bases sitting between them. This chain's CDR3 is CASSTGFYSPLHF. The CDR3 DNA reads as TGTGCCAGCAGCACAGGGTTCTATTCACCCCTCCACTTT.

This chain joins TRBV29-1 and TRBJ1-1, with TRBD1 as a possible D gene (6 bases). The CDR3 totals 13 residues. V lost 6 bases to trimming and J lost 0 bases, with 11 bases between them. Germline assignment: CDR1 SQVTM and CDR2 ANQGSEA. CDR3: CSVQRGLNTEAFF. CDR3 nucleotide sequence: TGCAGCGTACAACGGGGGCTGAACACTGAAGCTTTCTTT. The variable domain in full, with the rest retrieved from reference TRBV29-1 and TRBJ1-1, is SAVISQKPSRDICQRGTSLTIQCQVDSQVTMMFWYRQQPGQSLTLIATANQGSEATYESGFVIDKFPISRPNLTFSTLTVSNMSPEDSSIYLCSVQRGLNTEAFFGQGTRLTVV.

The chain combines TRBV4-1 with TRBJ1-2; 12 nucleotides agree with TRBD1. This CDR3 contains 16 residues. With V trimmed by 1 base and J by 8 bases, 8 bases remained unmatched. The germline gives CDR1 MGHRA, CDR2 YSYEKL. In DNA form, the CDR3 reads TGCGCCAGCAGCCAAGTCCCGGGACAGGGGGCGCCGGGCTACACCTTC. This encodes CASSQVPGQGAPGYTF.

The chain links TRBV7-2 to TRBJ1-2, with 9 bases that match TRBD1. The CDR3 has 12 residues. V shed 1 base, J shed 11 bases, and the junction held 2 bases outside the gene matches. CDR1 and CDR2 (germline): SGHTA, FQGNSA. The CDR3 spells CASSLVGQGYTF. The DNA for the CDR3 is TGTGCCAGCAGCTTAGTGGGACAGGGTTACACCTTC. The full variable domain, its missing parts supplied by reference TRBV7-2 and TRBJ1-2, is GAGVSQSPSNKVTEKGKDVELRCDPISGHTALYWYRQSLGQGLEFLIYFQGNSAPDKSGLPSDRFSAERTGGSVSTLTIQRTQQEDSAVYLCASSLVGQGYTFGSGTRLTVV.

The rearrangement links TRBV3-1 (or the pseudogene TRBV3-2) to TRBJ1-1, with D perhaps TRBD1 (6 bases). The germline CDR1 and CDR2 sequences are LGHDT and YNNKEL (reference sequence). This CDR3 comprises 14 residues. Deletions cut 8 bases from V and 0 bases from J, with 13 bases between. The CDR3 sequence: CASLSGVMNTEAFF. Written as DNA, the CDR3 is TGTGCCAGCCTTTCAGGGGTTATGAACACTGAAGCTTTCTTT.

The chain recombines TRBV4-3 with TRBJ1-3; D unresolved. Germline V CDR1 and CDR2: LGHNA, YSLEER. Between the trimmed V and J ends, which lost 2 bases and 1 base, there was a span of 9 bases. The CDR3 is made up of 15 amino acids. The CDR3 spells CASSQFKGSGNTIYF. CDR3 nucleotides: TGCGCCAGCAGCCAATTCAAGGGTTCTGGAAACACCATATATTTT.

The chain combines TRBV7-9 with TRBJ1-2, with a tentative D call TRBD1 (5 bases). Trimming took off 5 bases at V and 6 bases at J, with 19 bases between the two ends. The CDR3 length is 15 residues. The germline V gene has CDR1 SEHNR and CDR2 FQNEAQ (reference sequence). CDR3 sequence: CASSTQGRGKDGYTF. DNA of the CDR3: TGTGCCAGCAGCACGCAAGGGCGGGGCAAGGATGGCTACACCTTC.

The rearrangement links TRBV11-2 to TRBJ2-1; D possibly corresponds to TRBD2 (5 bases). The length of the CDR3 is 16 residues. From germline, CDR1 is SGHAT and CDR2 FQNNGV. Trimming removed 2 bases from V and 0 bases from J, with 11 bases in between. Here the CDR3 reads CASSLHIAISYNEQFF. In DNA, the CDR3 is TGTGCCAGCAGCTTACATATAGCGATCTCCTACAATGAGCAGTTCTTC.

For the CDR3, the DNA is TGTGCCACTGCAAGCACCACTGAAGCTTTCTTT. This encodes CATASTTEAFF. The chain carries TRBV10-3 and TRBJ1-1; D remains ambiguous. The CDR3 totals 11 residues. Trimming pared 10 bases from V and 4 bases from J, leaving 10 bases between. Germline V gives CDR1 ENHRY, CDR2 SYGVKD.

The chain recombines TRBV30 with TRBJ2-1; D is ambiguous. V was pared by 3 bases and J by 9 bases, with 18 bases between. The CDR3 consists of 14 residues. Germline V gene sequence: CDR1 GTSNPN, CDR2 SVGIG (reference sequence). CDR3 loop: CAWRRDRYRPEQFF. Written as DNA, the CDR3 is TGTGCCTGGAGACGAGATAGGTACCGACCTGAGCAGTTCTTC.

The V and J genes are TRBV6-5 and TRBJ1-5; no clear D. The length of the CDR3 is 13 residues. V dropped 5 bases and J dropped 3 bases, with 8 bases sitting between them. CDR1 and CDR2 from the germline V gene are MNHEY and SVGAGI. CDR3 region: CASSTSFNQPQHF. CDR3 DNA sequence: TGTGCCAGCAGTACGTCTTTCAATCAGCCCCAGCATTTT.

J is TRBJ1-6 and V is TRBV7-3, with D possibly TRBD1 on 5 matching bases. The CDR3 sequence is 15 residues long. The V end lost 3 bases, the J end lost 7 bases, and 13 bases lay between the germline ends. Germline CDR1 is SGHTA and CDR2 is FQGTGA. The CDR3 protein is CASSLTGTENSPLHF. The CDR3 DNA follows: TGTGCCAGCAGCTTGACCGGGACTGAAAATTCACCCCTCCACTTT. Variable domain in full (rest from reference TRBV7-3 and TRBJ1-6): GAGVSQTPSNKVTEKGKYVELRCDPISGHTALYWYRQSLGQGPEFLIYFQGTGAADDSGLPNDRFFAVRPEGSVSTLKIQRTERGDSAVYLCASSLTGTENSPLHFGNGTRLTVT.

This chain links TRBV28 with TRBJ1-1, with D possibly TRBD1 on 5 matching bases. Germline loops: CDR1 MDHEN, CDR2 SYDVKM. The CDR3 is 14 amino acids. V shed 3 bases and J shed 6 bases, with 14 bases lying between them. CDR3 nucleotides: TGTGCCAGCAGTTTTCACGGGGGTATCGCTGAAGCTTTCTTT. Translating gives CASSFHGGIAEAFF.

The CDR3 reads CASSLQGETQYF. The CDR3 DNA is TGTGCCAGCAGCCTACAGGGAGAGACCCAGTACTTC. The V call is TRBV7-2, the J call TRBJ2-5; weak D call: TRBD1 (6 bases). The CDR3 is 12 residues long. CDR1 is SGHTA, CDR2 FQGNSA, per germline. Trimming removed 5 bases at V and 4 bases at J, with 8 bases between.

The rearrangement links TRBV11-3 to TRBJ1-1, with a weak D call TRBD1 (5 bases). The germline V gene has CDR1 SGHNT and CDR2 YENEEA. The CDR3 is 16 residues long. Trimming cost V 3 bases and J 2 bases, with 16 bases left between them. The CDR3 sequence is CASSFSAGGRNTEAFF. The CDR3 DNA sequence: TGTGCCAGCAGCTTCTCCGCGGGGGGGAGAAACACTGAAGCTTTCTTT.